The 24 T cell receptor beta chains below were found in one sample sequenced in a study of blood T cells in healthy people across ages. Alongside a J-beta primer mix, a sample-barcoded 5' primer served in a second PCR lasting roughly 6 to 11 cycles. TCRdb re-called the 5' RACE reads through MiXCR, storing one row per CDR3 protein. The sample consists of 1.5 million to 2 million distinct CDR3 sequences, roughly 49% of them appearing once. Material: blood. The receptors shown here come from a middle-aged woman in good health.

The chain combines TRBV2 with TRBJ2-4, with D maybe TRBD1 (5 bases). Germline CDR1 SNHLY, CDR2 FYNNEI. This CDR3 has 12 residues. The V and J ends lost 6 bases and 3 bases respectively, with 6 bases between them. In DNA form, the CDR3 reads TGTGCCAGCAGACAGGACAAAAACATTCAGTACTTC. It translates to CASRQDKNIQYF.

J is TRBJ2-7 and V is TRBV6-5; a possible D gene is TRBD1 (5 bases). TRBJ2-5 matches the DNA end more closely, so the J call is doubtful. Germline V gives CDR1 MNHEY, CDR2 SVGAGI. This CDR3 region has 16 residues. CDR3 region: CASSYSRGMGPETQYF. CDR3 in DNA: TGTGCCAGCAGTTACTCAAGGGGAATGGGCCCGGAGACCCAGTACTTC.

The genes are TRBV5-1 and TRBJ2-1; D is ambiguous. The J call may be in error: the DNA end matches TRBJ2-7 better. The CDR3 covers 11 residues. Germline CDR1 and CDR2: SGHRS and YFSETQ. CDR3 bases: TGCGCCAGCCGGCCTTCGGGTGAGCAGTACTTC. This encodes CASRPSGEQYF.

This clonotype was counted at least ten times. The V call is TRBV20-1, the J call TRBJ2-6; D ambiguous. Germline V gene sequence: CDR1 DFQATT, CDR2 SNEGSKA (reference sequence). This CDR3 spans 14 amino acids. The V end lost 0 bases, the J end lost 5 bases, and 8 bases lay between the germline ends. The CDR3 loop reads CSARDRLRANVLTF. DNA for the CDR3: TGCAGTGCTAGAGACCGCCTCCGGGCCAACGTCCTGACTTTC.

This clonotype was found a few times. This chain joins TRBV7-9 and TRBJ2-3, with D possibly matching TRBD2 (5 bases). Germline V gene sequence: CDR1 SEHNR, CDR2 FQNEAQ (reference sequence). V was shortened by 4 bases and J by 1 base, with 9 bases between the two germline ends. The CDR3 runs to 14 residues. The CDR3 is CASSSGSRTDTQYF. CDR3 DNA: TGTGCCAGCAGCTCGGGATCACGCACAGATACGCAGTATTTT.

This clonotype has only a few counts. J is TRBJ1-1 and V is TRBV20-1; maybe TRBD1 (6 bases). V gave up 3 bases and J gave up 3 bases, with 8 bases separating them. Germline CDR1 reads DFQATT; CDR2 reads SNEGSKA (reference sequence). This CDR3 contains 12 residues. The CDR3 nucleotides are TGCAGTGCTAGGAGGGGGGACACTGAAGCTTTCTTT. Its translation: CSARRGDTEAFF.

The CDR3 DNA reads TGCAGTGCTAAGGCGCCCCCCCAAGAGACCCAGTACTTC. This codes for CSAKAPPQETQYF. The rearrangement uses TRBV20-1 and TRBJ2-5; D remains unclear. Germline V gives CDR1 DFQATT, CDR2 SNEGSKA (reference sequence). The CDR3 runs 13 residues. Trimming left V 4 bases short and J 1 base short, with 10 bases between.

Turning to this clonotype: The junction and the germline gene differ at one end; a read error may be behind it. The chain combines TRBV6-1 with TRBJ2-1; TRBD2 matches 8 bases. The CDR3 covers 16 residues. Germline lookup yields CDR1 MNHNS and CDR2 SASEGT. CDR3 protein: CAGRVGLARPFNEQFF. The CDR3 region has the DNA TGTGCCGGCAGAGTCGGACTAGCCAGGCCCTTCAATGAGCAGTTCTTC.

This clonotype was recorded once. CDR3 sequence: CASSAFSTGFYGYTF. The CDR3 DNA follows: TGTGCCAGCAGCGCCTTTTCGACAGGGTTCTATGGCTACACCTTC. The chain carries TRBV25-1 and TRBJ1-2; TRBD1 matches 7 bases. V lost 6 bases, J lost 4 bases, and 11 bases stayed unmatched. This CDR3 has 15 amino acids. Germline values: CDR1 MGHDK, CDR2 SYGVNS.

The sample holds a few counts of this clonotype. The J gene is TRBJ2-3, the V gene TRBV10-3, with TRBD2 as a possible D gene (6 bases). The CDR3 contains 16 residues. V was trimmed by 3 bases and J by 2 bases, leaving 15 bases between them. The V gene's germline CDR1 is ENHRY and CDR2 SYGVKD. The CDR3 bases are TGTGCCATCAGTGACCTCGTGGGGGGATCCACAGATACGCAGTATTTT. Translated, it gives CAISDLVGGSTDTQYF.

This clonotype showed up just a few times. The CDR3 sequence: CSARLPSGGGTQYF. The CDR3 DNA sequence: TGCAGTGCTAGATTGCCTAGCGGGGGCGGGACCCAGTACTTC. V usage is TRBV20-1 and J usage is TRBJ2-7; 10 nucleotides line up with TRBD2. The J call may not be correct, given that the DNA end is closer to TRBJ2-5. The CDR3 sequence is 14 residues long. Per the germline V gene, CDR1 is DFQATT and CDR2 is SNEGSKA (reference sequence).

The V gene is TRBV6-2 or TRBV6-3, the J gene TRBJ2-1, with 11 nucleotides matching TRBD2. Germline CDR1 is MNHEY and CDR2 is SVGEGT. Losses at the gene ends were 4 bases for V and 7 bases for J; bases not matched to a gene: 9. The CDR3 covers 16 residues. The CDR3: CASSSLSGGARNEQFF. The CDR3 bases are TGTGCCAGCAGTTCCCTTAGCGGGGGGGCGAGGAATGAGCAGTTCTTC.

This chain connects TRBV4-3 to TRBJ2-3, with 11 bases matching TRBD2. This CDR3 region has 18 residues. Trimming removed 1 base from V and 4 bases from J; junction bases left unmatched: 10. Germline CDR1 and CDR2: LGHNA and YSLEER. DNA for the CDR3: TGCGCCAGCAGCCAAGCGCCTAGCGGGGGGTCCACCCCAGATACGCAGTATTTT. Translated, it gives CASSQAPSGGSTPDTQYF.

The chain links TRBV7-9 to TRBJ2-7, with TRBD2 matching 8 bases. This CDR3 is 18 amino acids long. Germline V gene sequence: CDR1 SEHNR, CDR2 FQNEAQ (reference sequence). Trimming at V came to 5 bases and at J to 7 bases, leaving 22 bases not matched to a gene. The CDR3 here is CASSDSSGRPPRQDEQYF. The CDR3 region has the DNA TGTGCCAGCAGCGACTCTAGCGGGCGGCCCCCCCGGCAGGATGAGCAGTACTTC.

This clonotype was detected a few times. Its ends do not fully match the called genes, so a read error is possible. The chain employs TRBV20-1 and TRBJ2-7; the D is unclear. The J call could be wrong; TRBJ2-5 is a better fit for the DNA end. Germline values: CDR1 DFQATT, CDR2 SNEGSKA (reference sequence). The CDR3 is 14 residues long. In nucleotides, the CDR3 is TGCAGTGCTCGAGATCCGCGGCAGCAAGAGACCCAGTACTTC. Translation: CSARDPRQQETQYF.

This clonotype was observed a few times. The CDR3 nucleotides read TGCGCCAGCAGCCAAGGGGGACTAGCGGACTCCTACAATGAGCAGTTCTTC. Protein: CASSQGGLADSYNEQFF. The chain has TRBV4-3 and TRBJ2-1; 11 bases are shared with TRBD2. Trimming took 1 base from V and 0 from J; bases not matched to a gene: 2. There are 17 residues in the CDR3. Germline values: CDR1 LGHNA, CDR2 YSLEER.

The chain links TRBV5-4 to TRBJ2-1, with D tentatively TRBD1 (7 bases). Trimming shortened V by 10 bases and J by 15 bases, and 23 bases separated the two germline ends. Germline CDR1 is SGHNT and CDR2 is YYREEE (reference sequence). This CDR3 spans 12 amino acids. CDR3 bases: TGTGCCTACCTAAAGACAGGGAGGTCCCGGTTCTTC. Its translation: CAYLKTGRSRFF.

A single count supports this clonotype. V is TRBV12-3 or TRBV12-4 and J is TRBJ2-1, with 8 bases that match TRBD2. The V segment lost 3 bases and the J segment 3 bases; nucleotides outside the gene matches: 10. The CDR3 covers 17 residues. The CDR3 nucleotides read TGTGCCAGCAGTTTGTGGTGGGCTAGCGGGTTCTACAATGAGCAGTTCTTC. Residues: CASSLWWASGFYNEQFF.

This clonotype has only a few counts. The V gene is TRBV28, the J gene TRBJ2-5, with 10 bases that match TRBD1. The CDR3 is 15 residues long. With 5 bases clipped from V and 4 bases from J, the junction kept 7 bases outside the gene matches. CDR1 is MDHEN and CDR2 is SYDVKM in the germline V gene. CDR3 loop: CASSPTTGGVETQYF. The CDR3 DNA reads TGTGCCAGCAGTCCGACGACAGGGGGCGTAGAGACCCAGTACTTC.

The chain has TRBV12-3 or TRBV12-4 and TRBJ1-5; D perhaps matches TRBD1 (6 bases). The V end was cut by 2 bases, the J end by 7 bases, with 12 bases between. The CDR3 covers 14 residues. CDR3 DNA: TGTGCCAGCAGTTTAAGACAGGTAAAACAGCCCCAGCATTTT. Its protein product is CASSLRQVKQPQHF.

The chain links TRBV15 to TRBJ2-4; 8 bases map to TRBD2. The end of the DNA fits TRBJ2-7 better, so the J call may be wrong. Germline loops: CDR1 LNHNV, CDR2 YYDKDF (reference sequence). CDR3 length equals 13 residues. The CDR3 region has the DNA TGTGCCACCAGCAGGGGACTAGCCTACGAGCAGTACTTC. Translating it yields CATSRGLAYEQYF.

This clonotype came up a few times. The CDR3 bases are TGTGCCACCAGCAGAGATTCTCGCGAGTGGCTAGCGGGGACCCAGTACTTC. Translated: CATSRDSREWLAGTQYF. The chain is built from TRBV15 and TRBJ2-7, with TRBD2 matching 8 bases. The tail of the sequence fits TRBJ2-5 better, so the J call may be wrong. This CDR3 region has 17 residues. Germline CDR1 LNHNV, CDR2 YYDKDF (reference sequence).

CDR3 region: CSARGTGLAVYEQYF. DNA for the CDR3: TGCAGTGCTAGAGGGACGGGACTAGCGGTCTACGAGCAGTACTTC. The chain couples TRBV20-1 to TRBJ2-7; 11 positions agree with TRBD2. Germline V lookup: CDR1 DFQATT, CDR2 SNEGSKA (reference sequence). The J segment lost 3 bases and the V segment lost 1 base, leaving 5 bases of the junction unmatched. The CDR3 has 15 residues.

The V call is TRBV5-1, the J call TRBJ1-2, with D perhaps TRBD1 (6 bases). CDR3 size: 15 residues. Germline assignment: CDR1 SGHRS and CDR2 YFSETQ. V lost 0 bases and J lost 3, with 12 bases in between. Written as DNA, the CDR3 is TGCGCCAGCAGCTTGGTAGGACAGCCAGACTATGGCTACACCTTC. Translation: CASSLVGQPDYGYTF.